The 3 T cell receptor beta chains given below trace back to one sample, sequenced in a study of identifying expanded T cells in peripheral blood. Clones were sequenced by immunoSEQ multiplex PCR, and TCRdb holds only the in-frame ones, with some missing. The repertoire holds about 97,000 clones, with around nine tenths as singletons. Sequences were obtained from blood. These receptors were taken from a person between 18 and 69 years old in good health.

V and J are TRBV27 and TRBJ1-1; D unresolved. Germline assignment: CDR1 MNHEY and CDR2 SMNVEV (reference sequence). V lost 5 bases, J lost 1 base, and 20 bases lay in between. The CDR3 runs 17 residues. CDR3 loop: CASSPNPGWRENTEAFF. CDR3 bases: TGTGCCAGCAGTCCAAACCCCGGTTGGAGAGAGAACACTGAAGCTTTCTTT.

The chain carries TRBV4-2 and TRBJ2-4; D might be TRBD1 (6 bases). This CDR3 has 15 amino acids. Looked up from germline, CDR1 is LGHNA and CDR2 is YNFKEQ. V was shortened by 5 bases and J by 1 base, with 12 bases between the two germline ends. The CDR3: CASSNTGLAKNIQYF. For the CDR3, the DNA is TGTGCCAGCAGCAATACAGGGTTGGCCAAAAACATTCAGTACTTC.

This clone was detected only once. The chain joins TRBV6-1 to TRBJ2-6; 7 nucleotides agree with TRBD2. J gave up 8 bases and V 5 bases, and 9 bases lay outside the gene matches. CDR3 length: 15 amino acids. Looked up from germline, CDR1 is MNHNS and CDR2 is SASEGT. The CDR3 is CASSPPGGSTNVLTF. The CDR3 region has the DNA TGTGCCAGCAGTCCCCCGGGGGGTTCGACCAACGTCCTGACTTTC.